The present TCR beta chain was sequenced within a study of Ad26.COV2.S vaccination and SARS-CoV-2 variants. Notes on the study in general: Measurements of TCR breadth and depth may have given underestimates of the total T cell responses. Participants given vaccine showed non-spike TCR breadth similar to that of placebo recipients. Higher spike-specific TCR breadth was found in vaccine recipients than in placebo recipients. Substantial breadth in spike-specific CD8+ and CD4+ T cell responses was reportedly seen after vaccination.

Turning to this clone: Its target is unknown.

TCRdb's table, derived via immunoSEQ multiplex PCR, lists solely in-frame clones and lacks some. Among roughly 180,000 clones listed, around 88% were seen once. Germline CDR1 is SNHLY and CDR2 is FYNNEI. Trimming cost V 0 bases and J 3 bases; bases outside gene matches: 7. The CDR3 length is 17 residues. This sequence was found in a human donor who had recovered from COVID-19. The chain couples TRBV2 to TRBJ1-5; TRBD1 matches 8 bases. The sequences come from peripheral blood, collected after recovery from COVID-19. In DNA, the CDR3 is TGTGCCAGCAGTGAAGCCCGGGACAGGTATGACAATCAGCCCCAGCATTTT. Translated: CASSEARDRYDNQPQHF. The whole variable domain, remainder taken from reference TRBV2 and TRBJ1-5, is EPEVTQTPSHQVTQMGQEVILRCVPISNHLYFYWYRQILGQKVEFLVSFYNNEISEKSEIFDDQFSVERPDGSNFTLKIRSTKLEDSAMYFCASSEARDRYDNQPQHFGDGTRLSIL.